This T cell receptor (beta chain) was sequenced in a study of circulating tumor DNA in untreated peripheral T-cell lymphoma. Tumor tissue was collected at baseline, before treatment began. The protocol was immunoSEQ multiplex PCR, while the TCRdb copy is restricted to in-frame clones and leaves out a portion. The sample lists about 2,700 clones; 60% to 65% were seen once. Germline CDR1 is SGHNT and CDR2 is YENEEA. The CDR3 spans 16 residues. Trimming removed 5 bases from V and 4 bases from J, with 15 bases in between. V and J are TRBV11-3 and TRBJ1-6; D is unclear. Sequenced material: tumor tissue. The clonotype originates from a human donor with peripheral T-cell lymphoma. The CDR3 coding sequence is TGTGCCAGCAGCAGTAGGGTACAGCTATATAATTCACCCCTCCACTTT. Translated: CASSSRVQLYNSPLHF.